This T cell receptor beta chain derives from a study of blood T cell repertoires in COVID-19. Study details: From T cells, B-cell-depleted T cells, or PBMCs came the material, which was cDNA or gDNA.

The CDR3 is 14 residues long. Trimming shortened V by 6 bases and J by 2 bases, and 11 bases separated the two germline ends. The germline CDR1 and CDR2 sequences are LNHDA and SQIVND (reference sequence). Residents of about two dozen US areas, aged about 18 to 89 years, made up the participants. The assay was immunoSEQ multiplex PCR, and TCRdb's table has in-frame clones only and misses some. The table lists 450,000 to 500,000 clones, approximately 91% of them singletons. This sequence was found in a woman between 55 and 75 years old who had recovered from COVID-19. The sample consisted of PBMCs or T cells enriched from blood (not recorded which). This rearrangement joins TRBV19 to TRBJ1-3; D not resolved. CDR3 coding DNA: TGTGCCAGTAGAAACCGGGAAGCTGGAAACACCATATATTTT. Its protein product is CASRNREAGNTIYF.